This T cell receptor (beta chain) was obtained from a study of beta chain features in type 1 diabetes. Broader study findings: Because the template was cDNA, high-expressing cells might be over-represented. TCRB CDR3s were moderately but significantly shorter in Type 1 diabetes patients in all four CD4+ subsets.

This clone was detected only a few times. What it binds is not known. Expressed TCRB transcripts were sequenced because the isolated RNA had all been reverse transcribed beforehand. Sequencing used immunoSEQ multiplex PCR; TCRdb keeps in-frame clones, though not all of them. Of 300,000 to 350,000 clones listed, approximately 13% were seen once; the top ten hold roughly 0.015%. From germline, CDR1 is SGHDN and CDR2 FVKESK. Trimming stripped 1 base from V and 4 bases from J, with 8 bases between. CDR3 length: 15 amino acids. The sequenced material came from naive CD4+ T cells from blood. The clonotype was recovered from a young woman with type 1 diabetes. The chain employs TRBV14 and TRBJ2-6, with a possible D match to TRBD2 (6 bases). In DNA form, the CDR3 reads TGTGCCAGCAGCCAAGTGGGGAGGGGGGCCAACGTCCTGACTTTC. Translation: CASSQVGRGANVLTF.